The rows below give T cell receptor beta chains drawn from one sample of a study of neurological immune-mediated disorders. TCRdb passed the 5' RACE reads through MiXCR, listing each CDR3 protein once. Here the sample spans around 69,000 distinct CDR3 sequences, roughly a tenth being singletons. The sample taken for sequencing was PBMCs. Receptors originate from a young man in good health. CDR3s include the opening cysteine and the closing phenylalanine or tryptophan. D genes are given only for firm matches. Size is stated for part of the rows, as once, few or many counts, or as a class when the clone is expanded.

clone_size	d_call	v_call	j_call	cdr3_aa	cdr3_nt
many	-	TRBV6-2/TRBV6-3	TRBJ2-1	CASNIRWHEQFF	TGTGCCAGCAACATACGGTGGCATGAGCAGTTCTTC
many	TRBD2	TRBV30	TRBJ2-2	CAWSGAGGLVTGELFF	TGTGCCTGGAGTGGGGCGGGAGGGTTGGTCACCGGGGAGCTGTTTTTT
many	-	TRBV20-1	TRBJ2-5	CSARIQGRAVWETQYF	TGCAGTGCTAGAATTCAGGGGAGGGCGGTTTGGGAGACCCAGTACTTC
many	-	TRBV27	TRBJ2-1	CATQEVWGEQFF	TGTGCCACCCAAGAGGTATGGGGTGAGCAGTTCTTC
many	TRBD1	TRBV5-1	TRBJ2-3	CASSLLISGTGTDTQYF	TGCGCCAGCAGCTTACTCATCTCCGGGACAGGGACAGATACGCAGTATTTT
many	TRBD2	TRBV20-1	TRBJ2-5	CSARDPRREGQETQYF	TGCAGTGCTAGAGATCCTAGGCGGGAGGGCCAAGAGACCCAGTACTTC
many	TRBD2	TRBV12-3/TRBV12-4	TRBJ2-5	CASSFLASGRGTQYF	TGTGCCAGCAGTTTTCTGGCTAGCGGGAGAGGGACCCAGTACTTC
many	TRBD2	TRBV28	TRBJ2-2	CASSSGPSGRTTGELFF	TGTGCCAGCAGTTCTGGCCCTAGCGGGAGGACCACCGGGGAGCTGTTTTTT
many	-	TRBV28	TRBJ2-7	CASNIRETYEQYF	TGTGCCAGCAATATCAGGGAGACCTACGAGCAGTACTTC
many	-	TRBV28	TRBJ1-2	CASSTRGGGYTF	TGTGCCAGCAGTACTCGTGGGGGGGGCTACACCTTC
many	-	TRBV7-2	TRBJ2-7	CASSLEGSGRSYEQYF	TGTGCCAGCAGCTTAGAGGGTTCAGGCAGGAGCTACGAGCAGTACTTC
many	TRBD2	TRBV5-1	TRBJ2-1	CASSLPREPSLNEQFF	TGCGCCAGCAGCTTACCGCGGGAGCCCTCCCTCAATGAGCAGTTCTTC
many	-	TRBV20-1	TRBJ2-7	CSARDSLLSQYSYEQYF	TGCAGTGCTAGAGATTCCCTTTTGTCACAGTACTCCTACGAGCAGTACTTC
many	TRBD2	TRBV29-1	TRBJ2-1	CSGGRRRTSGYNEQFF	TGCAGCGGCGGCCGCCGCCGGACTAGCGGCTACAATGAGCAGTTCTTC
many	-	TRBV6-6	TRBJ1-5	CASSYDPSQPQHF	TGTGCCAGCAGTTACGATCCCAGTCAGCCCCAGCATTTT
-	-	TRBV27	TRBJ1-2	CASRRSGEAGYGYTF	TGTGCCAGCCGTCGTTCGGGGGAGGCGGGCTATGGCTACACCTTC
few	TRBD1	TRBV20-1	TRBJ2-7	CSARTGGYEQYF	TGCAGTGCGCGGACAGGGGGCTACGAGCAGTACTTC
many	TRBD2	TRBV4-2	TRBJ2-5	CASSQTAGGRVQETQYF	TGTGCCAGCAGCCAAACGGCGGGCGGGAGGGTCCAAGAGACCCAGTACTTC
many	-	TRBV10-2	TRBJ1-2	CASSESVVYGYTF	TGCGCCAGCAGTGAAAGCGTAGTCTATGGCTACACCTTC
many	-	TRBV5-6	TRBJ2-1	CASSGMEGIHYNEQFF	TGTGCCAGCAGCGGGATGGAAGGGATTCACTACAATGAGCAGTTCTTC
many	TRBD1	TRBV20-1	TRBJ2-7	CSASKTGGAYEQYF	TGCAGTGCTAGTAAGACAGGGGGAGCCTACGAGCAGTACTTC
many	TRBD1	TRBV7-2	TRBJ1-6	CASSLGGTGAGRNNSPLHF	TGTGCCAGCAGCCTAGGGGGGACAGGTGCCGGGAGAAATAATTCACCCCTCCACTTT
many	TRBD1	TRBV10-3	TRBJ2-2	CATLPGTGANTGELFF	TGTGCCACCTTACCGGGGACAGGGGCGAACACCGGGGAGCTGTTTTTT
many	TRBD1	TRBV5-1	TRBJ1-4	CASTPGQSNEKLFF	TGCGCCAGCACACCGGGACAGTCTAATGAAAAACTGTTTTTT
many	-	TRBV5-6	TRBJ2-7	CASSSGFSVYEQYF	TGTGCCAGCAGCTCGGGGTTTTCTGTCTACGAGCAGTACTTC
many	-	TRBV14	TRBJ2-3	CASSPEGRDTQYF	TGTGCCAGCAGCCCGGAGGGGCGGGATACGCAGTATTTT
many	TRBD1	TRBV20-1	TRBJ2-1	CAGTGRGTNEQFF	TGCGCCGGGACAGGGAGGGGGACTAATGAGCAGTTCTTC
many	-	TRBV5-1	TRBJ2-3	CASSFVPDTDTQYF	TGCGCCAGCAGCTTCGTACCGGACACAGATACGCAGTATTTT
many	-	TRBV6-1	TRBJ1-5	CASKYTGGYSNQPQHF	TGTGCCAGCAAATACACGGGGGGCTATAGCAATCAGCCCCAGCATTTT
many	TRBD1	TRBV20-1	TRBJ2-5	CSADRERETQYF	TGCAGTGCGGACAGGGAACGGGAGACCCAGTACTTC
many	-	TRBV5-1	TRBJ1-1	CASSPGTAVTEAFF	TGCGCCAGCAGCCCCGGGACCGCGGTTACTGAAGCTTTCTTT
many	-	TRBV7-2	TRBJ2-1	CASTRQAGEQFF	TGTGCCAGCACTCGGCAGGCCGGTGAGCAGTTCTTC
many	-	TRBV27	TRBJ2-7	CASRLDPGYEQYF	TGTGCCAGCAGATTGGATCCTGGCTACGAGCAGTACTTC
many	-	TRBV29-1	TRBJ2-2	CSAPMGFGGELFF	TGCAGCGCACCGATGGGATTTGGCGGGGAGCTGTTTTTT
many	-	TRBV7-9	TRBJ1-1	CASIPPLETEAFF	TGTGCCAGCATTCCTCCCCTTGAAACTGAAGCTTTCTTT
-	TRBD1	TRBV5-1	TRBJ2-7	CASRRSGQGIYEQYF	TGCGCCAGCCGTAGATCGGGACAGGGGATCTACGAGCAGTACTTC
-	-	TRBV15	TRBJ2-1	CATRTRDTQEQFF	TGTGCGACCCGCACCCGGGACACCCAGGAGCAGTTCTTC
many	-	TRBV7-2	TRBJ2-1	CASSSQGKWHEQFF	TGTGCCAGCAGCTCCCAAGGGAAGTGGCATGAGCAGTTCTTC
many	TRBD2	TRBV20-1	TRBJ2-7	CSAPSGISYEQYF	TGCAGTGCCCCTAGCGGGATATCCTACGAGCAGTACTTC
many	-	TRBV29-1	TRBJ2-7	CSVEVYPGGIYEQYF	TGCAGCGTTGAAGTGTACCCCGGTGGGATCTACGAGCAGTACTTC
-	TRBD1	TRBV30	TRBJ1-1	CAWSRESGTGDTEAFF	TGTGCCTGGAGTCGAGAGTCCGGGACAGGGGACACTGAAGCTTTCTTT
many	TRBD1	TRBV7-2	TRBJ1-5	CASSSTGTGGSWGQPQHF	TGTGCCAGCAGTTCCACCGGGACAGGGGGCTCTTGGGGCCAGCCCCAGCATTTT
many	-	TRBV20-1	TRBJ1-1	CSARDRGGTSEAFF	TGCAGTGCTAGAGATCGGGGGGGAACATCTGAAGCTTTCTTT
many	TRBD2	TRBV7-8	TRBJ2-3	CASSSGLAPDTQYF	TGTGCCAGCAGCTCAGGACTAGCGCCAGATACGCAGTATTTT
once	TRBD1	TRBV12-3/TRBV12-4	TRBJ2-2	CDSSLTGGTGELFF	TGTGACAGCAGTCTGACAGGGGGCACCGGGGAGCTGTTTTTT
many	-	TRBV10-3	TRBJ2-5	CAISASGPTPQETQYF	TGTGCCATCAGTGCCTCGGGACCGACCCCACAAGAGACCCAGTACTTC
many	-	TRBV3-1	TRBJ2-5	CASSPTQETQYF	TGTGCCAGCAGCCCAACCCAAGAGACCCAGTACTTC
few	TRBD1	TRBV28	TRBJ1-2	CASSLFNAGGGYTF	TGTGCCAGCAGTTTGTTCAACGCAGGGGGAGGCTACACCTTC
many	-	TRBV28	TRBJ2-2	CASSFGGAPTGELFF	TGTGCCAGCAGTTTTGGGGGAGCCCCTACCGGGGAGCTGTTTTTT
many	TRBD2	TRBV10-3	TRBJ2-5	CAISGLAGSETQYF	TGTGCCATCTCGGGACTAGCGGGATCAGAGACCCAGTACTTC
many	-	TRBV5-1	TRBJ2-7	CASGINWASAYEQYF	TGCGCCAGCGGAATCAATTGGGCCTCAGCCTACGAGCAGTACTTC
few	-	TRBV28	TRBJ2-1	CASSLPGLTYNEQFF	TGTGCCAGCAGTCTACCGGGACTCACCTACAATGAGCAGTTCTTC
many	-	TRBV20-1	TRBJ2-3	CSAIQKLDTQYF	TGCAGTGCTATCCAAAAATTAGATACGCAGTATTTT
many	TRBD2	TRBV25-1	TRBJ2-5	CASSEGLAGVVWETQYF	TGTGCCAGCAGTGAGGGACTAGCGGGAGTTGTATGGGAGACCCAGTACTTC
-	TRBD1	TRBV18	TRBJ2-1	CASSPDRGSLIEQFF	TGTGCCAGCTCACCGGACAGGGGATCCCTCATTGAGCAGTTCTTC
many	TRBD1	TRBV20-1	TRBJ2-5	CSATQRQGLETQYF	TGCAGTGCTACCCAAAGACAGGGCCTAGAGACCCAGTACTTC
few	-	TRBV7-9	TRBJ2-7	CASSLAAGLDYEQYF	TGTGCCAGCAGCTTAGCAGCTGGATTGGATTACGAGCAGTACTTC